The clone carrying this T cell receptor (beta chain) occurred a few times. Its antigen is unidentified. This sample is drawn from a study of beta chain features in type 1 diabetes. Overall study: Patient and healthy donor groups were alike in age, gender and cell yields. Notes on the study in general: A potential PCR bias toward shorter templates would be equal in patient and control samples. For Type 1 diabetes patients, all four CD4+ subsets carried TCRB CDR3s that were moderately but significantly shorter.

Expressed TCRB transcripts were sequenced, since all the RNA that had been isolated was reverse transcribed. Produced via immunoSEQ multiplex PCR; TCRdb's table is partial and in-frame only. This table has some 360,000 clones, 15% to 20% appearing once. The V gene's germline CDR1 is SGDLS and CDR2 YYNGEE. The CDR3 is 15 residues long. The V and J ends lost 1 base and 7 bases, in that order; junction bases with no gene match: 7. The chain has TRBV9 and TRBJ2-3; the match to TRBD2 covers 9 bases. The sequence came from a woman aged 18-29 years in good health. Sequenced input: naive CD4+ T cells from blood. This CDR3 reads CASSVSGLAGNTQYF. CDR3 coding DNA: TGTGCCAGCAGCGTATCGGGACTAGCTGGAAATACGCAGTATTTT.